This TCR beta chain was recovered during a study of blood T cell repertoires in COVID-19. Turning to the study itself: Collection of acute and convalescent COVID-19 samples took place in the United States, Italy and Spain. The cDNA or gDNA used as material had been derived from T cells, B-cell-depleted T cells, or PBMCs.

Original analysis: Amplification of reference gene primers provided the estimated nucleated cell counts. Here immunoSEQ multiplex PCR was the method, and the copy in TCRdb shows in-frame clones only, minus some. D and trimming come from the DNA, and the V and J calls and clone size come from that table. This sample yields about 57,000 clones, of which roughly 86% are seen a single time; over 7.5% belongs to the top ten. Germline CDR1 is KGHSH and CDR2 is LQKENI. With 0 bases clipped from V and 4 bases from J, the junction kept 5 bases outside the gene matches. This CDR3 has 18 residues. Sequences were obtained from peripheral blood. This rearrangement joins TRBV18 to TRBJ2-6; TRBD1 agrees at 11 bases. This TCR derives from a woman of 80 years or more with acute or convalescent COVID-19. CDR3 amino acids: CASSPPRTGGSGANVLTF. Written as DNA, the CDR3 is TGTGCCAGCTCACCACCGAGGACAGGGGGCTCGGGGGCCAACGTCCTGACTTTC.